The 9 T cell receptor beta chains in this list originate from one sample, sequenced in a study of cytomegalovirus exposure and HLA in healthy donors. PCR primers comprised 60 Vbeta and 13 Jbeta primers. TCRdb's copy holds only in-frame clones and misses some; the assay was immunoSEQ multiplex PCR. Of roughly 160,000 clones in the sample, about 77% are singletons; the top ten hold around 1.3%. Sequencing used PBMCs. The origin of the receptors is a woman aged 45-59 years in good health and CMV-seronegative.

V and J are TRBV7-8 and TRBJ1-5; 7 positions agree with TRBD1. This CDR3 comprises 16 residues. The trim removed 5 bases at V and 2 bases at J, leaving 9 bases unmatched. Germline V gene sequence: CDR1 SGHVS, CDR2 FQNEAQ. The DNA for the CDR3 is TGTGCCAGCAGCCCTCGCGGAGACAGGGGCAATCAGCCCCAGCATTTT. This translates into CASSPRGDRGNQPQHF.

In DNA form, the CDR3 reads TGCGCCAGCAGCTTACAGGGGGGATTAGAAAAACTGTTTTTT. Its translation is CASSLQGGLEKLFF. The chain links TRBV5-1 to TRBJ1-4; the match to TRBD1 covers 8 bases. The germline V gene encodes CDR1 SGHRS and CDR2 YFSETQ. The CDR3 has 14 residues. The V gene end was trimmed by 2 bases and the J gene end by 8 bases; junction bases not matched to a gene: 5. Full variable domain (outside the CDR3, taken from reference TRBV5-1 and TRBJ1-4): KAGVTQTPRYLIKTRGQQVTLSCSPISGHRSVSWYQQTPGQGLQFLFEYFSETQRNKGNFPGRFSGRQFSNSRSEMNVSTLELGDSALYLCASSLQGGLEKLFFGSGTQLSVL.

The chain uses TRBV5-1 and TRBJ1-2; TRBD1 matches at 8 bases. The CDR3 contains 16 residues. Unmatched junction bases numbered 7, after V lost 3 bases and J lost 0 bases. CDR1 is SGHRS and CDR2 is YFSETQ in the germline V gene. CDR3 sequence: CASSSQDRAANYGYTF. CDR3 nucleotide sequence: TGCGCCAGCAGCTCCCAGGACAGGGCAGCTAACTATGGCTACACCTTC.

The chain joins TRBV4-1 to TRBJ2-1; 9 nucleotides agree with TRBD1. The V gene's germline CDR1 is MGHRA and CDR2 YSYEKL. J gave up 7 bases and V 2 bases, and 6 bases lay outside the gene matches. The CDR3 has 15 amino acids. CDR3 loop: CASSQTGGDLNEQFF. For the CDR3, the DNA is TGCGCCAGCAGCCAAACAGGGGGCGATTTAAATGAGCAGTTCTTC.

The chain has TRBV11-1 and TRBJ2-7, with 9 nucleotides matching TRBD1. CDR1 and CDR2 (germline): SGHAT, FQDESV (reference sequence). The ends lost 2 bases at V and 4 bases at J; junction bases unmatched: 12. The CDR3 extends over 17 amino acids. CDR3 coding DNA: TGTGCCAGCAGCTTAAATCACTGGACAGGGGCGAAATACGAGCAGTACTTC. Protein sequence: CASSLNHWTGAKYEQYF.

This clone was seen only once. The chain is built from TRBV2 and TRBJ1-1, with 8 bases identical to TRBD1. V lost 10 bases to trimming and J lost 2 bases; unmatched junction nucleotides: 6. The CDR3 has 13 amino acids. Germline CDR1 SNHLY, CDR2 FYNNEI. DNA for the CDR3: TGTGCCATCGACAGGGGAAGAAACACTGAAGCTTTCTTT. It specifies CAIDRGRNTEAFF.

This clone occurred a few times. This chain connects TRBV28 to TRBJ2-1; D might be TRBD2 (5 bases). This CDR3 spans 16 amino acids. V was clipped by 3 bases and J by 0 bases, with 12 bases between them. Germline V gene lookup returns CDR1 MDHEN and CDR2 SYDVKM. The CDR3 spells CASSFPAEPSYNEQFF. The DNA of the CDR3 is TGTGCCAGCAGTTTCCCAGCGGAGCCCTCCTACAATGAGCAGTTCTTC.

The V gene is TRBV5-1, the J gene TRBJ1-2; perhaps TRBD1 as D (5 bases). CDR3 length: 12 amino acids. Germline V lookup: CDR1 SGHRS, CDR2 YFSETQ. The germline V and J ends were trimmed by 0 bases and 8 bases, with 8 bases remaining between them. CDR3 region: CASSLAGEGYTF. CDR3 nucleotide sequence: TGCGCCAGCAGCTTGGCGGGGGAAGGCTACACCTTC. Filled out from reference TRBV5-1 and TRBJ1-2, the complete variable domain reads KAGVTQTPRYLIKTRGQQVTLSCSPISGHRSVSWYQQTPGQGLQFLFEYFSETQRNKGNFPGRFSGRQFSNSRSEMNVSTLELGDSALYLCASSLAGEGYTFGSGTRLTVV.

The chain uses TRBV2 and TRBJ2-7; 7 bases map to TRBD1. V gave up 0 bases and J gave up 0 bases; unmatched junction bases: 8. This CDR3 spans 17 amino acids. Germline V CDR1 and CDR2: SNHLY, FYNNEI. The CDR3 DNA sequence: TGTGCCAGCAGTGAAGCCTGGCTACAGGGGAGCTCCTACGAGCAGTACTTC. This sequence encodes CASSEAWLQGSSYEQYF.